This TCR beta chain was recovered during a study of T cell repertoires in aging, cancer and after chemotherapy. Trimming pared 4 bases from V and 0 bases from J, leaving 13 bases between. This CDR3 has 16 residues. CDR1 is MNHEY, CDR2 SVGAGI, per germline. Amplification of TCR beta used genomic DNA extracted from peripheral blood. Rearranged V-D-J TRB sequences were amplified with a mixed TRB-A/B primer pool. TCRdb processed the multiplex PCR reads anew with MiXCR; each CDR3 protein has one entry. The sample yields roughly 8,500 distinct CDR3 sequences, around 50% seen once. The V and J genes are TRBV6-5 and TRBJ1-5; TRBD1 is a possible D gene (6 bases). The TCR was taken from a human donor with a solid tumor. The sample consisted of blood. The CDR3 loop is CASSSSGGASNQPQHF. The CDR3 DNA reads TGTGCCAGCAGTTCATCCGGGGGGGCTAGCAATCAGCCCCAGCATTTT.